Shown below are 15 T cell receptor beta chains from a single sample sequenced in a study of blood T cell repertoires in COVID-19. The protocol was immunoSEQ multiplex PCR, while the TCRdb copy is restricted to in-frame clones and leaves out a portion. The sample consists of about 180,000 clones, 80% to 90% of them appearing once. Sequenced sample: peripheral blood. These TCRs come from a man aged 65 to 85 with active or convalescent COVID-19.

This clone showed up just a few times. This sequence joins TRBV6-6 and TRBJ1-5, with D perhaps matching TRBD1 (6 bases). CDR1 and CDR2 from the germline V gene are MNHNY and SVGAGI (reference sequence). The CDR3 is 15 residues long. V lost 2 bases to trimming and J lost 2 bases, with 10 bases between them. The CDR3 DNA sequence: TGTGCCAGCAGTTACCGACAGGCCGGCAATCAGCCCCAGCATTTT. Protein product: CASSYRQAGNQPQHF.

For the CDR3, the DNA is TGTGCCAGCAGCTTAGCACAGGGGGTCGGAAACACCATATATTTT. Residues: CASSLAQGVGNTIYF. This chain links TRBV5-5 with TRBJ1-3, with TRBD1 identical over 8 bases. This CDR3 is 15 amino acids long. Germline V gives CDR1 SGHKS, CDR2 YYEKEE (reference sequence). V shed 2 bases and J 4 bases; nucleotides not matched to a gene: 5.

Comment on this clone: This sample includes further DNA sequences coding for the same CDR3. This chain uses TRBV18 with TRBJ2-5; D is possibly TRBD1 (6 bases). Germline V gene data show CDR1 as KGHSH and CDR2 as LQKENI. V was trimmed by 3 bases and J by 1 base, leaving 9 bases between them. The CDR3 sequence is 14 residues long. CDR3 protein: CASSPGQSQETQYF. The CDR3, as DNA: TGTGCCAGCTCACCGGGACAAAGCCAAGAGACCCAGTACTTC. Drawing the rest from reference TRBV18 and TRBJ2-5, the complete variable domain is NAGVMQNPRHLVRRRGQEARLRCSPMKGHSHVYWYRQLPEEGLKFMVYLQKENIIDESGMPKERFSAEFPKEGPSILRIQQVVRGDSAAYFCASSPGQSQETQYFGPGTRLLVL.

The V and J genes are TRBV24-1 and TRBJ1-2; TRBD1 aligns across 8 bases. Germline CDR1 reads KGHDR; CDR2 reads SFDVKD. CDR3 length: 13 amino acids. V trimming: 4 bases; J trimming: 5 bases; junction bases outside the gene matches: 2. This CDR3 is CATSERQGYGYTF. The CDR3 nucleotides are TGTGCCACCAGTGAGCGACAGGGGTATGGCTACACCTTC.

The J gene is TRBJ2-7, the V gene TRBV5-5, with 9 bases identical to TRBD2. This CDR3 region has 16 residues. The germline V gene encodes CDR1 SGHKS and CDR2 YYEKEE (reference sequence). With 4 bases clipped from V and 3 bases from J, the junction kept 11 bases outside the gene matches. The CDR3, as DNA: TGTGCCAGCAGCCGCGGGGGGGTCTCACCCATCTACGAGCAGTACTTC. This translates into CASSRGGVSPIYEQYF.

This clone has only one observation. The chain links TRBV5-6 to TRBJ1-4; 8 bases match TRBD1. The junction had 5 bases not matched to a gene; V was cut back by 2 bases and J by 8 bases. Per germline, CDR1 SGHDT and CDR2 YYEEEE. The CDR3 has 14 residues. CDR3 nucleotides: TGTGCCAGCAGCTTCAGGGGGCCCCGGGAAAAACTGTTTTTT. Translated, it gives CASSFRGPREKLFF.

This clone appeared a few times. The chain is built from TRBV2 and TRBJ1-5, with a possible D match to TRBD1 (6 bases). Germline V gives CDR1 SNHLY, CDR2 FYNNEI. The CDR3 extends over 16 amino acids. The V gene lost 4 bases and the J gene lost 0 bases, with 13 bases spanning the gap. CDR3 protein: CASSVRGQYSNQPQHF. The CDR3 nucleotides read TGTGCCAGCAGTGTCCGAGGACAGTATAGCAATCAGCCCCAGCATTTT.

This chain connects TRBV7-2 to TRBJ1-4; the D is unclear. This CDR3 has 14 residues. Germline V lookup: CDR1 SGHTA, CDR2 FQGNSA. V lost 10 bases and J lost 7, with 19 bases in between. CDR3 sequence reads: CATHPGRVGEKLFF. The CDR3 DNA reads TGTGCCACCCACCCGGGGAGGGTCGGTGAAAAACTGTTTTTT.

V usage is TRBV7-9 and J usage is TRBJ1-1, with 7 bases fitting TRBD1. J lost 9 bases, V lost 2 bases, and 9 bases had no gene match. Looked up from germline, CDR1 is SEHNR and CDR2 is FQNEAQ (reference sequence). This CDR3 spans 14 amino acids. This CDR3 is CASSLKWDSHKAFF. The CDR3, as DNA: TGTGCCAGCAGCTTAAAATGGGACAGTCATAAAGCTTTCTTT.

The rearrangement links TRBV19 to TRBJ2-1; 8 nucleotides agree with TRBD2. CDR1 and CDR2 from the germline V gene are LNHDA and SQIVND (reference sequence). There are 15 residues in the CDR3. Trimming took 3 bases from V and 4 from J; bases not matched to a gene: 5. CDR3 loop: CASSIQAGVYNEQFF. The CDR3 bases are TGTGCCAGTAGTATTCAAGCGGGGGTTTACAATGAGCAGTTCTTC.

The chain carries TRBV18 and TRBJ2-1, with TRBD1 matching over 7 bases. Germline V gene data show CDR1 as KGHSH and CDR2 as LQKENI. V shed 4 bases, J shed 0 bases, and the junction held 15 bases outside the gene matches. The CDR3 is made up of 19 amino acids. The CDR3 here is CASSLLTGLRLSSYNEQFF. As DNA, the CDR3 is TGTGCCAGCTCACTTTTGACAGGGCTGCGCCTGAGCTCCTACAATGAGCAGTTCTTC.

The chain has TRBV11-2 and TRBJ1-6; D unclear. Looked up from germline, CDR1 is SGHAT and CDR2 is FQNNGV. V was shortened by 6 bases and J by 12 bases, with 15 bases between the two germline ends. The CDR3 spans 13 residues. CDR3 residues: CASRAQVTEPLHF. CDR3 DNA: TGTGCCAGCAGAGCCCAGGTTACGGAACCCCTCCACTTT.

The chain recombines TRBV6-5 with TRBJ2-5; 10 nucleotides align to TRBD1. V dropped 0 bases and J dropped 3; count of bases not matched to a gene: 1. The V gene's germline CDR1 is MNHEY and CDR2 SVGAGI. This CDR3 region has 15 residues. CDR3 sequence reads: CASSYSTGGEETQYF. The CDR3 DNA sequence: TGTGCCAGCAGTTACTCGACAGGGGGCGAAGAGACCCAGTACTTC.

Concerning this clone itself: Distinct nucleotide sequences in the sample also encode this CDR3. V is TRBV18 and J is TRBJ2-2; maybe TRBD2 (6 bases). Germline CDR1 KGHSH, CDR2 LQKENI. CDR3 length equals 15 residues. V gave up 3 bases and J gave up 4 bases, with 12 bases separating them. This CDR3 reads CASSPGQGGTGELFF. Here the CDR3 DNA reads TGTGCCAGCTCACCTGGGCAGGGAGGCACCGGGGAGCTGTTTTTT.

The V gene is TRBV5-1, the J gene TRBJ2-5; maybe TRBD2 (6 bases). The CDR3 loop spans 15 amino acids. Germline V gene lookup returns CDR1 SGHRS and CDR2 YFSETQ. V lost 3 bases to trimming and J lost 1 base, with 13 bases between them. The CDR3 DNA sequence: TGCGCCAGCAGCTCATGGAGGGCTGCCCAAGAGACCCAGTACTTC. Residues: CASSSWRAAQETQYF.